Reported below is one T cell receptor beta chain. Its antigen is currently unknown. This specimen comes from a study of shared clonotypes between healthy human individuals. Background on the study: CD4 naive and memory got three plates each, CD8 naive two, CD8 memory one.

The V gene end was trimmed by 0 bases and the J gene end by 0 bases; junction bases not matched to a gene: 8. CDR1 and CDR2 (germline): SGHTS, YDEGEE. The CDR3 totals 17 residues. The assay was immunoSEQ multiplex PCR, and TCRdb's table has in-frame clones only and misses some. The sample lists about 590,000 clones; about 95% were seen once. Study outcomes and limitations: Approximately 5% was the fraction of naive CD4 clonotypes found shared across several donors. Rarefaction demonstrated incomplete sorted-subset sequencing despite large depth.

Naive CD8 isolation took CD45RO-negative cells positively selected for CCR7 and excluded terminally differentiated effector memory CD45RA+ cells. The specimen was naive CD8+ T cells sorted from blood. V and J are TRBV5-8 and TRBJ2-7, with 8 bases matching TRBD2. This receptor was identified in a woman in her 30s in good health. The CDR3 loop reads CASSLAFSGDLSYEQYF. The CDR3 DNA is TGTGCCAGCAGCTTGGCCTTTAGCGGGGACCTCTCCTACGAGCAGTACTTC.